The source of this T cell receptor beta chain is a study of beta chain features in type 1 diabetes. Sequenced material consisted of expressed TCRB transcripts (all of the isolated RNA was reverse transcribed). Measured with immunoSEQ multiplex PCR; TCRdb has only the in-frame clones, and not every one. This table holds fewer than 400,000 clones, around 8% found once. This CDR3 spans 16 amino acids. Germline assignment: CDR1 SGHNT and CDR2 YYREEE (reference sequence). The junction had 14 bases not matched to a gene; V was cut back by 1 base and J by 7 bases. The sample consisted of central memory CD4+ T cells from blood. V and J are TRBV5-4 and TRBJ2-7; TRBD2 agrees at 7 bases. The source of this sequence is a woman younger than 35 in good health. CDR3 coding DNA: TGTGCCAGCAGCTTGCTGTCGGGAGGCCTACCTACGGAGCAGTACTTC. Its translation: CASSLLSGGLPTEQYF.